In its sample, the clone carrying this TCR beta chain was seen many times. Its antigen remains unidentified. With V trimmed by 4 bases and J by 4 bases, 17 bases remained unmatched. This CDR3 is 20 amino acids long. Germline V CDR1 and CDR2: SGHTA, FQGNSA. This record belongs to a study of T cells in Graves' hyperthyroidism and ophthalmopathy. Study in general: At initial diagnosis, before any treatment had begun, peripheral blood was obtained.

Findings of the study overall: A 13 V-J model separated ophthalmopathy from stable hyperthyroidism.

The investigators amplified TCR beta CDR3 regions from RNA transcripts. Primed by the HTBI set, a first-round RT-PCR was run on the TCR CDR3. One entry per CDR3 protein results from TCRdb running MiXCR on the multiplex PCR reads. The sample contains about 320,000 distinct CDR3 sequences, around 16% of which appear only once. The sequenced sample consisted of blood. The J gene is TRBJ2-3, the V gene TRBV7-2; 13 nucleotides agree with TRBD2. The receptor comes from a young man with Graves' hyperthyroidism. Here the CDR3 DNA reads TGTGCCAGCAGCTCCAACCCGGGACTAGCGGGGTCCGGGGGGCCAGATACGCAGTATTTT. This gives the protein CASSSNPGLAGSGGPDTQYF.